This T cell receptor beta chain was obtained from a study of identical twins. Template switching added a universal primer site, and cDNA bore unique molecular identifiers. TCRdb ran MiXCR on the 5' RACE reads and lists one entry per CDR3 protein. The table records hundreds of thousands of distinct CDR3 sequences, 6.1% of them present only once. Study-level points and caveats: Cross-sectional statistics underpinned the conclusions; the same donors were not followed. With monozygotic twins, out-of-frame TCR alpha sharing exceeded what models estimated. Reduced insertions were recorded for abundant cord blood beta clonotypes, with no such pattern in memory repertoires.

Ten or more counts support this clonotype. Antigen unknown. Germline CDR1 is SQVTM and CDR2 is ANQGSEA. V lost 4 bases to trimming and J lost 4 bases, with 13 bases between them. This CDR3 comprises 13 residues. The clonotype originates from a man in his late teens or twenties in good health. The V and J genes are TRBV29-1 and TRBJ2-5; D possibly uses TRBD1 or TRBD2 (5 bases each). The sequencing input was naive T cells sorted from blood. The CDR3 reads CSVGQTNGETQYF. CDR3 coding DNA: TGCAGCGTTGGACAGACTAACGGAGAGACCCAGTACTTC. Full variable domain (outside the CDR3, taken from reference TRBV29-1 and TRBJ2-5): SAVISQKPSRDICQRGTSLTIQCQVDSQVTMMFWYRQQPGQSLTLIATANQGSEATYESGFVIDKFPISRPNLTFSTLTVSNMSPEDSSIYLCSVGQTNGETQYFGPGTRLLVL.